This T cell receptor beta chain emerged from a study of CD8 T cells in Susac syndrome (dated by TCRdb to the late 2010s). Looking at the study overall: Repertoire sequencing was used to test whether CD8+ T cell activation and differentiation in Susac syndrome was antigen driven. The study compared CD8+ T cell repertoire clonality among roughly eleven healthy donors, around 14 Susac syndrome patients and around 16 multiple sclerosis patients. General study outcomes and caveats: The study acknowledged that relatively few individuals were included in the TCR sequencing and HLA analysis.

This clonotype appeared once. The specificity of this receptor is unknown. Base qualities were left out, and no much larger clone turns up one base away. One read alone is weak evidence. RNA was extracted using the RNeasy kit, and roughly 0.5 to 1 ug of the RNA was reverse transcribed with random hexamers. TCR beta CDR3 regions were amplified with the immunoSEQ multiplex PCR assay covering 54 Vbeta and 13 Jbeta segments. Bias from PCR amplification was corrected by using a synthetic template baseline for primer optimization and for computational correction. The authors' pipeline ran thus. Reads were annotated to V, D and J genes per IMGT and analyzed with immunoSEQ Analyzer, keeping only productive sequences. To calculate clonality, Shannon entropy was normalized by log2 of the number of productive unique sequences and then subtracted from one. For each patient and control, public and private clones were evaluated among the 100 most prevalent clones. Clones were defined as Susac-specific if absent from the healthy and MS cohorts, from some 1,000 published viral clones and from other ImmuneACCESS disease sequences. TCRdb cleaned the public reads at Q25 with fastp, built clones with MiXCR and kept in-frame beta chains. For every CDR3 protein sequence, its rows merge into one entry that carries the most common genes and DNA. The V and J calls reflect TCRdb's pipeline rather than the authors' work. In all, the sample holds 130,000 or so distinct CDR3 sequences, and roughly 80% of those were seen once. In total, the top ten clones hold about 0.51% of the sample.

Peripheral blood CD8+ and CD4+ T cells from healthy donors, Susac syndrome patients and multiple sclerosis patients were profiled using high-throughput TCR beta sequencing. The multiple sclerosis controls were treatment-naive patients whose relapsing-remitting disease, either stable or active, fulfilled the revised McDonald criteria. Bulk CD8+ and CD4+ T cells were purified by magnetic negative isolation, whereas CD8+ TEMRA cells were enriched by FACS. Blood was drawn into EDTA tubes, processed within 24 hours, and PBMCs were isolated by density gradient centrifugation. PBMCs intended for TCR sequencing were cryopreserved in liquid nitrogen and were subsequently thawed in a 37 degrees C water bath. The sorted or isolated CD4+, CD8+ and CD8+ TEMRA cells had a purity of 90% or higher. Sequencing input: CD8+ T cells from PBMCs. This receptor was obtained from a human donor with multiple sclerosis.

The base sequence is TGTGCCAGTAGCCCTTGGGGACAGGAGGAGGATACGCAGTATTTT. Its protein reads: CASSPWGQEEDTQYF. Recombination connected TRBV19 to TRBJ2-3, and TRBD1 aligns with 8 junction nucleotides. V has 6 bases trimmed and J has 6 bases trimmed; junction bases matching no gene number 11. Taken from cysteine to phenylalanine, the CDR3 has 15 residues. Of all the DNA, just the CDR3 is kept, 45 bases in frame from base 1. The germline V gene encodes CDR1 LNHDA and CDR2 SQIVND (reference sequence).